This T cell receptor (beta chain) comes out of a study of PD-1 blockade in classical Hodgkin lymphoma. Study-wide points: Complete responders started with a diversity level that resembled newly diagnosed patients at baseline. When set against healthy donors, newly diagnosed patients were reported to show lower baseline TCR diversity. By cycle point C4D1, TCR diversity had risen significantly in CD4+ cells (but not CD8+ cells).

From germline, CDR1 is SGHTS and CDR2 YDEGEE. CDR3 length: 16 amino acids. The V and J ends lost 3 bases and 13 bases respectively, with 25 bases between them. Every patient was affected by relapse after autologous stem cell transplantation, while exposure to brentuximab vedotin was not uniform. Details on this clone: Antigen unknown.

Some clones are missing from TCRdb's copy, which holds only in-frame ones; the method was immunoSEQ multiplex PCR. The table has fewer than 110,000 clones, about 89% seen once. The clonotype comes from a human donor with classical Hodgkin lymphoma. This rearrangement joins TRBV5-8 to TRBJ1-4; a weak D match, TRBD1 (5 bases). Specimen: peripheral blood mononuclear cells (PBMCs), collected before the second cycle of nivolumab. For the CDR3, the DNA is TGTGCCAGCAGCTGGTCGAAGGACGCGAGTGTGGGGGGACTGTTTTTT. It yields the protein CASSWSKDASVGGLFF. Complete variable domain (other parts from reference TRBV5-8 and TRBJ1-4): EAGVTQSPTHLIKTRGQQATLRCSPISGHTSVYWYQQALGLGLQFLLWYDEGEERNRGNFPPRFSGRQFPNYSSELNVNALELEDSALYLCASSWSKDASVGGLFFGSGTQLSVL.